This T cell receptor (beta chain) comes out of a study of blood T cell repertoires in COVID-19. In the study overall: The samples span acute and convalescent COVID-19 from the United States, Italy and Spain. Sources were T cells, B-cell-depleted T cells, or PBMCs; the material itself was cDNA or gDNA.

Worth noting for this clone: No DNA is shown, since the ends of the CDR3 on it are uncertain; the CDR3 is the one TCRdb lists.

Germline CDR1 SGHRS, CDR2 YFSETQ. The CDR3 contains 16 residues when both ends are counted. Using immunoSEQ multiplex PCR, the repertoire was profiled, and TCRdb retains in-frame clones only, with some absent. The sample has about 140,000 clones; 80% to 90% are singletons. The age range of participants was about 18 to 100 years, with residence in some 25 US areas. Cohorts were determined from participant-reported clinical history. V gene TRBV5-1 combines with J gene TRBJ2-1; whether TRBD1, the table's D call, matches the DNA was not checked. Sequences were obtained from PBMCs or T cells enriched from blood (not recorded which). The TCR comes from a woman in her fifties or sixties with acute COVID-19. The CDR3 reads CASSSFGPGNPNEQFF.